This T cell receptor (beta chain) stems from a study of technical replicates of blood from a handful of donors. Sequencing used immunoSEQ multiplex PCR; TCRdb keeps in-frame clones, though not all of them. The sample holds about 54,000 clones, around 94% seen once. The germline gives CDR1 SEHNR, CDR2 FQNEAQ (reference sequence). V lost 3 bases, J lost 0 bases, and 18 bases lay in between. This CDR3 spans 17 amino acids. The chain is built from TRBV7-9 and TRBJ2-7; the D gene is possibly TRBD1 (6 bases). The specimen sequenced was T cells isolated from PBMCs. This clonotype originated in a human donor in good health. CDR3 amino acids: CASSFKFRDTHSYEQYF. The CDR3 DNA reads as TGTGCCAGCAGCTTTAAGTTTCGGGACACTCACTCCTACGAGCAGTACTTC.